The source of this T cell receptor beta chain is a study of beta chain features in type 1 diabetes. Sorting gave populations that all exceeded 95% purity. V was cut by 5 bases and J by 4 bases, with 14 bases left in between. CDR3 length: 14 amino acids. The germline V gene has CDR1 LNHDA and CDR2 SQIVND (reference sequence). Sequencing targeted expressed TCRB transcripts, as all isolated RNA had been reverse transcribed. TCRdb keeps only in-frame clones here, not all; method: immunoSEQ multiplex PCR. The table shows roughly 450,000 clones, with about an eighth occurring only once. The chain combines TRBV19 with TRBJ1-1; D ambiguous. The TCR was taken from a young woman in good health. The specimen sequenced was naive CD4+ T cells from blood. Here the CDR3 DNA reads TGTGCCAGTAGTCCCCCCCGGGGAGGCACTGAAGCTTTCTTT. Protein: CASSPPRGGTEAFF.